The source of this T cell receptor (beta chain) is a study of PD-L1 blockade in urothelial cancer. The overall study: When patients started atezolizumab at some point between 2013 and 2014, it was given at 1,200 mg intravenously every 3 weeks. Researchers looked at the blood 3 weeks (second dose) and 6 weeks after treatment began.

Synthetic TCR analog templates were spiked into each PCR. Sequenced by immunoSEQ multiplex PCR; TCRdb stores in-frame clones only, minus some. Seen here are about 49,000 clones, roughly 78% observed once, and the top ten hold 8.5% to 12%. Time point described: pretreatment peripheral blood. The sample was PBMCs, taken around atezolizumab (anti-PD-L1) treatment. The source of this sequence is a man aged 70-80 years with urothelial cancer.

CDR3 in amino acids: CASSQGGQATSYEQYF. The CDR3 region has the DNA TGCGCCAGCAGCCAAGGGGGACAGGCGACGTCCTACGAGCAGTACTTC. V and J are TRBV4-1 and TRBJ2-7; 8 positions match TRBD1. Trimming removed 1 base from V and 1 base from J; junction bases left unmatched: 6. The CDR3 length is 16 residues. Germline CDR1 is MGHRA and CDR2 is YSYEKL.